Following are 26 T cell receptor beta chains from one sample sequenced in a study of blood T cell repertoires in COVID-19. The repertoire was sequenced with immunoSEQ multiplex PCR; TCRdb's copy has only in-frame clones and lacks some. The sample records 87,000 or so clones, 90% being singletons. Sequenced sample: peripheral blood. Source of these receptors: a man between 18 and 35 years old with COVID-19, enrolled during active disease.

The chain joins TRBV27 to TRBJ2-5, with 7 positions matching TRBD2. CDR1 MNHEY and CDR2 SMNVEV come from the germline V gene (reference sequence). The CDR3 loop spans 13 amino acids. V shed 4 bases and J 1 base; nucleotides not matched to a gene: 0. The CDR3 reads CASSSGGQETQYF. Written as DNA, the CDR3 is TGTGCCAGCAGTTCGGGGGGCCAAGAGACCCAGTACTTC.

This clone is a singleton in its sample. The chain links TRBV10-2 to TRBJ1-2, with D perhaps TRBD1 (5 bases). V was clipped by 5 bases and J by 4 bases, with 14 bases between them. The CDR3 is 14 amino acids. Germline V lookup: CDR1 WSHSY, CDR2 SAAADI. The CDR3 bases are TGCGCCAGCAGTCCGCCGACAGCAGCCTATGGCTACACCTTC. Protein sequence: CASSPPTAAYGYTF.

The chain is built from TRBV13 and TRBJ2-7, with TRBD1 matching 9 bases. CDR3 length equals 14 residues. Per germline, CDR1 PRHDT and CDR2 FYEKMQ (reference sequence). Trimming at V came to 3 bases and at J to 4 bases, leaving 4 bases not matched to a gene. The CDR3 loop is CASSFRTGDYEQYF. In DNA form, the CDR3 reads TGTGCCAGCAGCTTCCGGACAGGGGATTACGAGCAGTACTTC. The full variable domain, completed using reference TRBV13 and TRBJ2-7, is AAGVIQSPRHLIKEKRETATLKCYPIPRHDTVYWYQQGPGQDPQFLISFYEKMQSDKGSIPDRFSAQQFSDYHSELNMSSLELGDSALYFCASSFRTGDYEQYFGPGTRLTVT.

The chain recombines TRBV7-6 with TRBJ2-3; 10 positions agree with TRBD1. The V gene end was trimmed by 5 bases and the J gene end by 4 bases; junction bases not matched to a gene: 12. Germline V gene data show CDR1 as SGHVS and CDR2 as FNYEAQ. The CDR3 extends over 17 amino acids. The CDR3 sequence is CASSAPGTGENPDTQYF. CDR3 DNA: TGTGCCAGCAGCGCGCCTGGGACAGGGGAGAACCCAGATACGCAGTATTTT.

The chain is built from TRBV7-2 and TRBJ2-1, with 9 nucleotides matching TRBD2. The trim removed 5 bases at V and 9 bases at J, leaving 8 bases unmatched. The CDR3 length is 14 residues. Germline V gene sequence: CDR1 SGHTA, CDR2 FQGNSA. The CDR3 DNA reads TGTGCCAGCAGCATACGGACTAGCGCTCGTGAGCAGTTCTTC. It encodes CASSIRTSAREQFF.

Here the CDR3 reads CASSLWGNSYNEQFF. The CDR3 nucleotides are TGTGCCAGCAGCCTATGGGGCAACTCCTACAATGAGCAGTTCTTC. The gene calls are TRBV27 and TRBJ2-1, with a possible D match to TRBD1 (5 bases). The CDR3 extends over 15 amino acids. Germline V gene data show CDR1 as MNHEY and CDR2 as SMNVEV (reference sequence). V dropped 6 bases and J dropped 0 bases, with 12 bases sitting between them.

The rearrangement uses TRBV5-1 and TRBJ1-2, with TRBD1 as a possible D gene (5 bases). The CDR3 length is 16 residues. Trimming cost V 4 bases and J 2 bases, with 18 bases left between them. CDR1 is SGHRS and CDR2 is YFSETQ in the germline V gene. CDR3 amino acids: CASSPAGRNANYGYTF. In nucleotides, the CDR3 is TGCGCCAGCAGCCCGGCGGGGCGGAATGCGAACTATGGCTACACCTTC.

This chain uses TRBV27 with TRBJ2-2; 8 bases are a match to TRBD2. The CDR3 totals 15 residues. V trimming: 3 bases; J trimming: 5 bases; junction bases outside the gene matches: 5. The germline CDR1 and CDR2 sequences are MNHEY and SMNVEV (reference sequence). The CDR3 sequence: CASSFREGYTGELFF. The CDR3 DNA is TGTGCCAGCAGTTTCCGGGAGGGATATACCGGGGAGCTGTTTTTT.

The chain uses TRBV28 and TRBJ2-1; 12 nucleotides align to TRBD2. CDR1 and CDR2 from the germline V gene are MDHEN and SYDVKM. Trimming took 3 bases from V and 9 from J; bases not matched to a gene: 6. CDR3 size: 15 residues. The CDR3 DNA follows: TGTGCCAGCAGTTTCGCTAGCGGGAGGGCCGGTGAGCAGTTCTTC. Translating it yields CASSFASGRAGEQFF.

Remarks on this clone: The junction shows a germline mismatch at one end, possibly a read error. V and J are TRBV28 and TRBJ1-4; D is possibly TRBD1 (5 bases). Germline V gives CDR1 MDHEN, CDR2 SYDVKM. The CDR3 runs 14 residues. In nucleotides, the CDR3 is TGTGCCAGCAGTTTAGGGGGGATCGGGGAAAAACTGCTTTTT. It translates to CASSLGGIGEKLLF.

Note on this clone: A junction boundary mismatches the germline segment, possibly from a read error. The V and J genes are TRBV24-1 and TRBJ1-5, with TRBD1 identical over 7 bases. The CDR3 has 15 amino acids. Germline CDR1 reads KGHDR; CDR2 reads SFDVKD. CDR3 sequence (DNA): TGTGCCACCGGTGAGGGGGCGTATAGCAATCAGCCCCAGCATTTT. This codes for CATGEGAYSNQPQHF.

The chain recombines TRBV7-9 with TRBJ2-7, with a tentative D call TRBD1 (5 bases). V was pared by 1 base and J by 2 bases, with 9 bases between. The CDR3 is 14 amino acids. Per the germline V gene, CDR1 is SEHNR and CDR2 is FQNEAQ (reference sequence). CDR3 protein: CASSLDGHPYEQYF. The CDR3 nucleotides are TGTGCCAGCAGCTTAGACGGACACCCCTACGAGCAGTACTTC.

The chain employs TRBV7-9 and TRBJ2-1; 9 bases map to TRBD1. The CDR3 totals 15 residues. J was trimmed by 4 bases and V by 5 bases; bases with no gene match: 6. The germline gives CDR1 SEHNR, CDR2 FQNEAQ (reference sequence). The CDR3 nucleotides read TGTGCCAGCAGCCCCGGACAGGGGTTTTACAATGAGCAGTTCTTC. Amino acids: CASSPGQGFYNEQFF.

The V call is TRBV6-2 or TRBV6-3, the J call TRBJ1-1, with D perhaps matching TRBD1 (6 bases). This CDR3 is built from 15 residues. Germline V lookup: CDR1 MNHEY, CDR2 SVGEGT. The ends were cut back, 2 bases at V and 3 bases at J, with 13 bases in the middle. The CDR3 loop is CASSYPPGAHTEAFF. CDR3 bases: TGTGCCAGCAGTTACCCGCCAGGGGCACACACTGAAGCTTTCTTT.

DNA for the CDR3: TGTGCCAGCAGCTCCCCCCCGACAGGGGGGTCAGATACGCAGTATTTT. This codes for CASSSPPTGGSDTQYF. The chain recombines TRBV7-3 with TRBJ2-3, with TRBD1 matching over 9 bases. The germline V gene has CDR1 SGHTA and CDR2 FQGTGA. The V segment lost 4 bases and the J segment 4 bases; nucleotides outside the gene matches: 9. This CDR3 contains 16 residues.

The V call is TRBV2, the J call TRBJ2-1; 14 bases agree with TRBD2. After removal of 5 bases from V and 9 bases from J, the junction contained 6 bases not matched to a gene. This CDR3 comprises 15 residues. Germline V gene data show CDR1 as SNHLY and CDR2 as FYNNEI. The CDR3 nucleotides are TGTGCCAGCAGTCGACTAGCGGGAGGGCCAATTGAGCAGTTCTTC. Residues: CASSRLAGGPIEQFF.

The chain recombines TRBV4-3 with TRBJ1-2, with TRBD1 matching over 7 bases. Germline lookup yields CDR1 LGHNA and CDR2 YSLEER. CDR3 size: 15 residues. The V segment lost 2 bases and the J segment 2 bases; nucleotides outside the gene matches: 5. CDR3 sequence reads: CASSQWDSGNYGYTF. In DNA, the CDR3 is TGCGCCAGCAGCCAATGGGACAGCGGGAACTATGGCTACACCTTC.

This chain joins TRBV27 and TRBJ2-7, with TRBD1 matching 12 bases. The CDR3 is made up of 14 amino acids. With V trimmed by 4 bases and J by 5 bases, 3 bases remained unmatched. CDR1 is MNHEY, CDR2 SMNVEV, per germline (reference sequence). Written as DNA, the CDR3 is TGTGCCAGCAGTTGGGGACAGGGGGCCAACGAGCAGTACTTC. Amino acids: CASSWGQGANEQYF.

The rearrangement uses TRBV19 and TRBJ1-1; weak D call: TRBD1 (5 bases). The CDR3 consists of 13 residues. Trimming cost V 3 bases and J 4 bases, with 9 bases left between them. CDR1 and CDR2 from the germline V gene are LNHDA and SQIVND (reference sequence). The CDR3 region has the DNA TGTGCCAGTAGTATTCAGGGATCCACTGAAGCTTTCTTT. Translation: CASSIQGSTEAFF.

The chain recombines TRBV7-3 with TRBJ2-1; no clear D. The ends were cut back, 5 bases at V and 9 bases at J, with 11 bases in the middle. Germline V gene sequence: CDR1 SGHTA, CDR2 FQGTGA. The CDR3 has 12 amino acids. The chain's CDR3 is CASSPQGAEQFF. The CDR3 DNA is TGTGCCAGCAGCCCCCAAGGAGCTGAGCAGTTCTTC.

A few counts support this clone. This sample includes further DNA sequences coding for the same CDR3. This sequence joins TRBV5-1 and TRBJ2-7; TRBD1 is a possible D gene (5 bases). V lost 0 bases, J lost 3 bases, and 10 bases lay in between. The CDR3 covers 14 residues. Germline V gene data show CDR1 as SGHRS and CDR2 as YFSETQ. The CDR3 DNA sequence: TGCGCCAGCAGCTTGGCTGGGCAGGGCTACGAGCAGTACTTC. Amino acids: CASSLAGQGYEQYF.

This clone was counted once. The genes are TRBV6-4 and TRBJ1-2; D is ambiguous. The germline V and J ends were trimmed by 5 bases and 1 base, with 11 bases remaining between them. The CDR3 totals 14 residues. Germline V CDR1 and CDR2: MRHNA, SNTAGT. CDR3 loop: CASSNWPFNYGYTF. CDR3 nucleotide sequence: TGTGCCAGCAGTAATTGGCCATTTAACTATGGCTACACCTTC.

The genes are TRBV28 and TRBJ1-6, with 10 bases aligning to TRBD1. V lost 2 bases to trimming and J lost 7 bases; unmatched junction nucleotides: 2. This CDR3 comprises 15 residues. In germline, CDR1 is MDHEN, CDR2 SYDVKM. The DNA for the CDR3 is TGTGCCAGCAGTTTAGGGGGACAGGGGAATTCACCCCTCCACTTT. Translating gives CASSLGGQGNSPLHF.

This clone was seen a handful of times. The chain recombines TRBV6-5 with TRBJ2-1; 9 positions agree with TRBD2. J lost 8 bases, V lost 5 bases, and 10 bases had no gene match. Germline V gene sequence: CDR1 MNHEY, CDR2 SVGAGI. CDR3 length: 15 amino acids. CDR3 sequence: CASSPWASGIYEQFF. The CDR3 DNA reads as TGTGCCAGCAGTCCCTGGGCTAGCGGGATCTATGAGCAGTTCTTC.

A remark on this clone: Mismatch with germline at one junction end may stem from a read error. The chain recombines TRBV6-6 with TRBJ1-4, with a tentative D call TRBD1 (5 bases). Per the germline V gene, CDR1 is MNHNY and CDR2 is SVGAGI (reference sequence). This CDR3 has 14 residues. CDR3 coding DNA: TGTGCCAGCAGTTACTCGGACACATATGAAAAACTGCTTTTT. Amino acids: CASSYSDTYEKLLF.

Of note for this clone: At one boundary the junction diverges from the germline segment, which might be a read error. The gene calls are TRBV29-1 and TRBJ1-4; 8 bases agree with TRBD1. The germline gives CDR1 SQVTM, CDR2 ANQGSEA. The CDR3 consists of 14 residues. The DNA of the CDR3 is TGCAGCGTTGGGGAGGACAGGGTGGGAGAAAAACTGCTTTTT. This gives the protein CSVGEDRVGEKLLF.